Below, one T cell receptor beta chain is given with its context. This specimen comes from a study of CD8 T cells in Susac syndrome. Deletions cut 8 bases from V and 0 bases from J, with 17 bases between. The CDR3 has 16 residues. CDR1 and CDR2 from the germline V gene are LNHNV and YYDKDF (reference sequence). Reverse transcription of roughly 0.45 to 1 ug RNA used random hexamers. TCRdb re-called the immunoSEQ multiplex PCR reads through MiXCR, storing one row per CDR3 protein. The table lists about 73,000 distinct CDR3 sequences, around 96% of them singletons. The chain joins TRBV15 to TRBJ2-1; D might be TRBD2 (5 bases). This receptor was taken from a human donor with multiple sclerosis. The sample taken for sequencing was CD8+ T cells from PBMCs. The CDR3, as DNA: TGTGCCACCTCGGACTCCCTGAAGTCCTCCTACAATGAGCAGTTCTTC. Translation gives CATSDSLKSSYNEQFF. Together with reference TRBV15 and TRBJ2-1, the CDR3 gives the full variable domain: DAMVIQNPRYQVTQFGKPVTLSCSQTLNHNVMYWYQQKSSQAPKLLFHYYDKDFNNEADTPDNFQSRRPNTSFCFLDIRSPGLGDTAMYLCATSDSLKSSYNEQFFGPGTRLTVL.